The 10 T cell receptor beta chains reported below all come from one sample, sequenced in a study of CD8 T cells in Susac syndrome. Reverse transcription of roughly 0.45 to 1 ug RNA used random hexamers. From the immunoSEQ multiplex PCR reads, TCRdb called clonotypes with MiXCR, one entry per CDR3 protein. The sample contains 110,000 or so distinct CDR3 sequences, 85% to 95% of which appear only once. The specimen was CD4+ T cells from PBMCs. These receptors were taken from a human donor with multiple sclerosis.

The chain combines TRBV3-1 with TRBJ1-6, with D possibly being TRBD1 (5 bases). CDR1 and CDR2 (germline): LGHDT, YNNKEL (reference sequence). Trimming cost V 1 base and J 7 bases, with 11 bases left between them. The CDR3 extends over 15 amino acids. DNA of the CDR3: TGTGCCAGCAGCCAAGGGGACCGTAAGAATTCACCCCTCCACTTT. Its translation is CASSQGDRKNSPLHF.

The rearrangement uses TRBV19 and TRBJ1-4; 8 nucleotides agree with TRBD1. CDR1 is LNHDA, CDR2 SQIVND, per germline (reference sequence). The V and J ends lost 7 bases and 8 bases, in that order; junction bases with no gene match: 9. The CDR3 is 14 residues long. CDR3 loop: CASTPRTGREKLFF. CDR3 coding DNA: TGTGCCAGTACCCCTCGGACAGGGAGGGAAAAACTGTTTTTT.

CDR3 bases: TGTGCCAGCAGCCTTACCGGGGCCGGGACTAGATACAATGAGCAGTTCTTC. Its translation: CASSLTGAGTRYNEQFF. This chain connects TRBV3-1 to TRBJ2-1; the match to TRBD2 covers 8 bases. Germline loops: CDR1 LGHDT, CDR2 YNNKEL (reference sequence). This CDR3 region has 17 residues. With 4 bases clipped from V and 4 bases from J, the junction kept 12 bases outside the gene matches.

In its sample, this clonotype was seen a few times. The CDR3 nucleotides read TGCAGTGCGGGACAGGGCGGCAATCAGCCCCAGCATTTT. Residues: CSAGQGGNQPQHF. V gene TRBV20-1 combines with J gene TRBJ1-5; the match to TRBD1 covers 9 bases. The CDR3 contains 13 residues. CDR1 is DFQATT and CDR2 is SNEGSKA in the germline V gene (reference sequence). Germline trimming cut 6 bases from V and 2 bases from J; bases unmatched to any gene: 2.

The chain links TRBV3-1 to TRBJ2-5, with TRBD1 as a possible D gene (5 bases). The CDR3 covers 17 residues. From germline, CDR1 is LGHDT and CDR2 YNNKEL (reference sequence). The V end lost 4 bases, the J end lost 5 bases, and 23 bases lay between the germline ends. This CDR3 reads CASSRRPQQVRRETQYF. The CDR3 DNA sequence: TGTGCCAGCAGCCGGAGACCCCAACAGGTCCGACGGGAGACCCAGTACTTC.

The rearrangement uses TRBV2 and TRBJ1-6; the D gene is possibly TRBD1 (6 bases). The CDR3 is 16 residues long. Germline V CDR1 and CDR2: SNHLY, FYNNEI. Trimming removed 3 bases at V and 8 bases at J, with 17 bases between. CDR3 sequence (DNA): TGTGCCAGCAGTGAGGGGGCAGGGATCTTTGATTCACCCCTCCACTTT. This sequence encodes CASSEGAGIFDSPLHF.

The V gene is TRBV2, the J gene TRBJ2-1; D is undetermined. The V end lost 10 bases, the J end lost 2 bases, and 15 bases lay between the germline ends. CDR1 is SNHLY and CDR2 is FYNNEI in the germline V gene. This CDR3 is 14 amino acids long. CDR3 sequence (DNA): TGTGCCATGCAGACAACACAAGCCTACAATGAGCAGTTCTTC. Translating it yields CAMQTTQAYNEQFF.

CDR3 nucleotides: TGTGCCAGCAGTTGGCAGGCCTACGAGCAGTACTTC. It yields the protein CASSWQAYEQYF. The chain links TRBV28 to TRBJ2-7, with unresolved D. With 4 bases removed from V and 2 bases from J, the gap between germline ends came to 6 bases. Germline CDR1 reads MDHEN; CDR2 reads SYDVKM. CDR3 length: 12 residues.

This sequence joins TRBV3-1 and TRBJ2-7; 9 bases fit TRBD2. V lost 0 bases, J lost 0 bases, and 3 bases stayed unmatched. The CDR3 length is 16 residues. Germline-derived CDR1 and CDR2 are LGHDT and YNNKEL (reference sequence). The CDR3 nucleotides are TGTGCCAGCAGCCAAGATAAGCGGGGGGCCTCCTACGAGCAGTACTTC. This codes for CASSQDKRGASYEQYF.

The rearrangement links TRBV9 to TRBJ2-1; D is ambiguous. Trimming took 4 bases from V and 0 from J, leaving 8 bases between them. The germline gives CDR1 SGDLS, CDR2 YYNGEE. The CDR3 spans 14 residues. CDR3: CASSPQTSYNEQFF. CDR3 nucleotide sequence: TGTGCCAGCAGCCCCCAGACCTCCTACAATGAGCAGTTCTTC. Full variable domain (rest looked up from reference TRBV9 and TRBJ2-1): DSGVTQTPKHLITATGQRVTLRCSPRSGDLSVYWYQQSLDQGLQFLIQYYNGEERAKGNILERFSAQQFPDLHSELNLSSLELGDSALYFCASSPQTSYNEQFFGPGTRLTVL.